The T cell receptor beta chain described here comes from a study of cytomegalovirus exposure and HLA in healthy donors. Study-level findings and limits: In a later analysis, DRB1 alleles had the most associated TCRs; HLA-C alleles the fewest. The number of N-insertions in an Asian-associated ancestry cluster was reportedly below the 666-donor mean in a later analysis.

A remark on this clone: What it binds is unknown.

The PCR ran on 60 Vbeta and 13 Jbeta primers. The assay was immunoSEQ multiplex PCR, and TCRdb's table has in-frame clones only and misses some. In the table there are about 130,000 clones, around 77% of which are singletons. V dropped 6 bases and J dropped 4 bases, with 13 bases sitting between them. Per germline, CDR1 MNHEY and CDR2 SVGAGI. The CDR3 is made up of 14 amino acids. This chain links TRBV6-5 with TRBJ2-1, with unresolved D. This TCR derives from a man aged 25 to 40 in good health and CMV-seronegative. Sequences were obtained from PBMCs. CDR3 region: CASSSSLGYNEQFF. The CDR3 bases are TGTGCCAGCAGCTCAAGTCTCGGGTACAATGAGCAGTTCTTC.